Following are 25 T cell receptor beta chains from one sample sequenced in a study of blood T cell repertoires in COVID-19. Produced via immunoSEQ multiplex PCR; TCRdb's table is partial and in-frame only. The sample includes under 200,000 clones, roughly 91% seen only once; the top ten take approximately 2.2%. The sequencing sample was made of peripheral blood. Every receptor here comes from a man between 18 and 29 years old with acute or convalescent COVID-19.

This sequence joins TRBV14 and TRBJ2-7, with 7 bases identical to TRBD1. The germline V gene has CDR1 SGHDN and CDR2 FVKESK. This CDR3 comprises 13 residues. With 4 bases clipped from V and 7 bases from J, the junction kept 7 bases outside the gene matches. The DNA of the CDR3 is TGTGCCAGCAGCCTCCTATACAGGGGAGAGCAGTACTTC. This codes for CASSLLYRGEQYF.

The V gene is TRBV25-1, the J gene TRBJ2-5, with D tentatively TRBD1 (6 bases). V lost 4 bases and J 5 bases, leaving 14 bases between the germline ends. This CDR3 is built from 14 residues. In germline, CDR1 is MGHDK, CDR2 SYGVNS. The CDR3 region has the DNA TGTGCCAGCAGTGCCTCGGACAGTAAGGAGACCCAGTACTTC. It yields the protein CASSASDSKETQYF.

This clone was seen just once. V and J are TRBV30 and TRBJ1-2; TRBD1 aligns across 7 bases. Germline trimming cut 3 bases from V and 0 bases from J; bases unmatched to any gene: 10. The CDR3 loop spans 16 amino acids. Looked up from germline, CDR1 is GTSNPN and CDR2 is SVGIG (reference sequence). CDR3 bases: TGTGCCTGGAGACTCACTGGGCAGGGGGCTAACTATGGCTACACCTTC. Protein: CAWRLTGQGANYGYTF.

The chain carries TRBV9 and TRBJ1-2; no clear D gene. The CDR3 totals 14 residues. Trimming shortened V by 1 base and J by 3 bases, and 10 bases separated the two germline ends. Germline V CDR1 and CDR2: SGDLS, YYNGEE. CDR3 residues: CASSVWAVDYGYTF. The CDR3 DNA is TGTGCCAGCAGCGTATGGGCCGTGGACTATGGCTACACCTTC.

The CDR3 nucleotides are TGTGCCAGCAATGGGGACACCTTGGCAGATACGCAGTATTTT. This sequence encodes CASNGDTLADTQYF. The chain recombines TRBV25-1 with TRBJ2-3; TRBD1 is a possible D gene (6 bases). The CDR3 consists of 14 residues. V was clipped by 7 bases and J by 4 bases, with 15 bases between them. Per the germline V gene, CDR1 is MGHDK and CDR2 is SYGVNS.

In its sample, this clone was seen once. The chain combines TRBV4-2 with TRBJ1-5, with unresolved D. Germline CDR1 LGHNA, CDR2 YNFKEQ. The V end was cut by 0 bases, the J end by 4 bases, with 13 bases between. The CDR3 contains 16 residues. The CDR3 DNA reads as TGTGCCAGCAGCCAAGATTTGACGGGTGATAATCAGCCCCAGCATTTT. It yields the protein CASSQDLTGDNQPQHF.

The chain links TRBV5-4 to TRBJ2-7, with a tentative D call TRBD1 (5 bases). V was pared by 2 bases and J by 6 bases, with 9 bases between. This CDR3 is built from 12 residues. The germline gives CDR1 SGHNT, CDR2 YYREEE (reference sequence). The CDR3 region is CASSFVGAEQYF. The CDR3 coding sequence is TGTGCCAGCAGCTTTGTAGGGGCCGAGCAGTACTTC.

This clone showed up just once. The chain uses TRBV19 and TRBJ1-1; no firm D call. The V gene lost 0 bases and the J gene lost 5 bases, with 13 bases spanning the gap. The CDR3 is made up of 15 amino acids. CDR1 and CDR2 from the germline V gene are LNHDA and SQIVND (reference sequence). The CDR3 DNA reads TGTGCCAGTAGTATAGAGGTGCGACTGGAGACTGAAGCTTTCTTT. This codes for CASSIEVRLETEAFF.

The V call is TRBV6-4, the J call TRBJ2-1; no clear D gene. V shed 2 bases and J shed 7 bases, with 9 bases lying between them. The CDR3 is 13 residues long. CDR1 and CDR2 (germline): MRHNA, SNTAGT. CDR3: CASSDPPRNEQFF. CDR3 DNA sequence: TGTGCCAGCAGTGACCCTCCTAGAAATGAGCAGTTCTTC.

This chain joins TRBV27 and TRBJ1-2, with D tentatively TRBD1 (6 bases). CDR1 and CDR2 (germline): MNHEY, SMNVEV (reference sequence). CDR3 size: 13 residues. V was pared by 2 bases and J by 6 bases, with 10 bases between. The CDR3 region is CASSLSTGHGYTF. CDR3 nucleotides: TGTGCCAGCAGTTTAAGCACAGGGCATGGCTACACCTTC.

The chain combines TRBV7-9 with TRBJ2-7, with D perhaps matching TRBD1 (6 bases). This CDR3 contains 14 residues. Trimming removed 5 bases at V and 6 bases at J, with 17 bases between. Germline V gene lookup returns CDR1 SEHNR and CDR2 FQNEAQ (reference sequence). The CDR3 loop reads CASSGSGASGEQYF. The CDR3 coding sequence is TGTGCCAGCAGCGGATCAGGGGCGTCTGGCGAGCAGTACTTC.

This clone has only one observation. The rearrangement links TRBV2 to TRBJ2-1; D gene unclear. V lost 2 bases and J 6 bases, leaving 14 bases between the germline ends. Germline-derived CDR1 and CDR2 are SNHLY and FYNNEI. The CDR3 runs 15 residues. This CDR3 is CASSELELTGNEQFF. The DNA for the CDR3 is TGTGCCAGCAGTGAACTTGAACTCACGGGCAATGAGCAGTTCTTC.

This chain uses TRBV18 with TRBJ1-2; 7 bases align to TRBD1. In germline, CDR1 is KGHSH, CDR2 LQKENI. This CDR3 is built from 17 residues. V lost 2 bases, J lost 8 bases, and 17 bases stayed unmatched. The CDR3 DNA follows: TGTGCCAGCTCACCATCCGGGTCAGGGGGTGGATCACGCGGCTACACCTTC. The encoded protein is CASSPSGSGGGSRGYTF.

The sample holds one count of this clone. V usage is TRBV7-9 and J usage is TRBJ1-2; 7 bases are a match to TRBD1. This CDR3 contains 15 residues. V was pared by 2 bases and J by 2 bases, with 5 bases of the junction left unmatched. From germline, CDR1 is SEHNR and CDR2 FQNEAQ (reference sequence). This chain's CDR3 is CASSLRGTANYGYTF. As DNA, the CDR3 is TGTGCCAGCAGCTTAAGGGGGACAGCGAACTATGGCTACACCTTC.

The genes are TRBV3-1 (or the pseudogene TRBV3-2) and TRBJ1-3; D uncertain. V was cut by 1 base and J by 0 bases, with 10 bases left in between. Per the germline V gene, CDR1 is LGHDT and CDR2 is YNNKEL (reference sequence). The CDR3 covers 16 residues. Written as DNA, the CDR3 is TGTGCCAGCAGCCAAGTTGTCGGGAGCTCTGGAAACACCATATATTTT. As protein: CASSQVVGSSGNTIYF.

The chain couples TRBV5-4 to TRBJ1-3; TRBD1 might be the D (6 bases). The V end lost 0 bases, the J end lost 3 bases, and 13 bases lay between the germline ends. CDR1 and CDR2 (germline): SGHNT, YYREEE (reference sequence). The CDR3 loop spans 16 amino acids. The DNA for the CDR3 is TGTGCCAGCAGCTTGGCCGGGGGGCGCGATGGAAACACCATATATTTT. Translation gives CASSLAGGRDGNTIYF.

In its sample, this clone was seen once. V is TRBV5-4 and J is TRBJ2-2; TRBD2 is a possible D gene (6 bases). CDR3 length: 17 residues. Germline lookup yields CDR1 SGHNT and CDR2 YYREEE (reference sequence). The V gene lost 6 bases and the J gene lost 1 base, with 19 bases spanning the gap. The CDR3 region is CASTNILGGWNTGELFF. The CDR3 coding sequence is TGTGCCAGCACAAACATATTGGGGGGATGGAACACCGGGGAGCTGTTTTTT.

The sample holds one count of this clone. The genes are TRBV11-2 and TRBJ2-5; D remains ambiguous. Germline-derived CDR1 and CDR2 are SGHAT and FQNNGV. The CDR3 is made up of 14 amino acids. Between the trimmed V and J ends, which lost 6 bases and 1 base, there was a span of 12 bases. The CDR3 loop reads CASSYISGQETQYF. The DNA for the CDR3 is TGTGCCAGCAGTTACATCTCTGGCCAAGAGACCCAGTACTTC.

V is TRBV6-5 and J is TRBJ1-6; perhaps TRBD1 as D (6 bases). The CDR3 covers 15 residues. V was shortened by 2 bases and J by 8 bases, with 13 bases between the two germline ends. CDR1 and CDR2 from the germline V gene are MNHEY and SVGAGI. CDR3 in amino acids: CASSYPPNRDSPLHF. Here the CDR3 DNA reads TGTGCCAGCAGTTACCCCCCGAACAGGGATTCACCCCTCCACTTT.

This chain links TRBV12-3 or TRBV12-4 with TRBJ1-1; D not resolved. Deletions cut 3 bases from V and 0 bases from J, with 5 bases between. CDR3 size: 13 residues. The CDR3 spells CASSFQMNTEAFF. As DNA, the CDR3 is TGTGCCAGCAGTTTCCAGATGAACACTGAAGCTTTCTTT.

This clone was recorded once. CDR3 coding DNA: TGTGCCAGCAGCGAAAGAGGGGGCTGGAGCAATCAGCCCCAGCATTTT. Protein product: CASSERGGWSNQPQHF. The chain uses TRBV6-1 and TRBJ1-5; 7 nucleotides line up with TRBD1. Germline values: CDR1 MNHNS, CDR2 SASEGT. Trimming took 6 bases from V and 1 from J; bases not matched to a gene: 9. The CDR3 totals 16 residues.

This chain connects TRBV19 to TRBJ2-7; 8 positions agree with TRBD2. The J segment lost 2 bases and the V segment lost 6 bases, leaving 6 bases of the junction unmatched. Germline CDR1 is LNHDA and CDR2 is SQIVND (reference sequence). The CDR3 is made up of 14 amino acids. CDR3 in DNA: TGTGCCAGTAGGGAAACTAGCGGACCCTACGAGCAGTACTTC. The encoded protein is CASRETSGPYEQYF. Full variable domain (outside the CDR3, taken from reference TRBV19 and TRBJ2-7): DGGITQSPKYLFRKEGQNVTLSCEQNLNHDAMYWYRQDPGQGLRLIYYSQIVNDFQKGDIAEGYSVSREKKESFPLTVTSAQKNPTAFYLCASRETSGPYEQYFGPGTRLTVT.

V gene TRBV5-5 combines with J gene TRBJ2-5; D uncertain. V was clipped by 0 bases and J by 1 base, with 7 bases between them. Germline CDR1 reads SGHKS; CDR2 reads YYEKEE (reference sequence). CDR3 length equals 14 residues. CDR3 residues: CASSLGATQETQYF. DNA for the CDR3: TGTGCCAGCAGCTTGGGGGCTACCCAAGAGACCCAGTACTTC.

The rearrangement joins TRBV6-4 to TRBJ1-2; D is possibly TRBD1 (5 bases). CDR3 length: 16 residues. Germline V gene data show CDR1 as MRHNA and CDR2 as SNTAGT. Trimming took off 6 bases at V and 2 bases at J, with 19 bases between the two ends. This CDR3 is CASSRPRREPNYGYTF. The CDR3 DNA reads TGTGCCAGCAGCCGGCCCCGCAGGGAACCAAACTATGGCTACACCTTC.

The chain has TRBV7-2 and TRBJ1-5; the D is unclear. The V end was cut by 1 base, the J end by 4 bases, with 11 bases between. Germline V lookup: CDR1 SGHTA, CDR2 FQGNSA. This CDR3 contains 15 residues. The CDR3, as DNA: TGTGCCAGCAGCTTAGTTGGTAGTTCTAATCAGCCCCAGCATTTT. Amino acids: CASSLVGSSNQPQHF.